The 27 T cell receptor beta chains listed next were all sequenced from one sample in a study of OX40 agonist ivuxolimab in advanced cancers. Assay: immunoSEQ multiplex PCR; the TCRdb copy retains only in-frame clones and omits some. The sample records tens of thousands of clones, roughly 91% being singletons. Sequencing used CD4+ or CD8+ T cells sorted from blood, obtained in a trial of the OX40 agonist ivuxolimab. These receptors were taken from an adult with an advanced solid tumor such as melanoma, head and neck, liver or kidney cancer.

V gene TRBV7-7 combines with J gene TRBJ2-1, with TRBD1 matching over 12 bases. Germline V gene data show CDR1 as SSHAT and CDR2 as FNYEAQ (reference sequence). V gave up 4 bases and J gave up 10 bases; unmatched junction bases: 5. The CDR3 is 14 amino acids. CDR3 protein: CASSSGQGAREQFF. CDR3 nucleotide sequence: TGTGCCAGCAGCTCGGGACAGGGGGCTAGGGAGCAGTTCTTC. The whole variable domain, remainder taken from reference TRBV7-7 and TRBJ2-1, is GAGVSQSPRYKVTKRGQDVTLRCDPISSHATLYWYQQALGQGPEFLTYFNYEAQPDKSGLPSDRFSAERPEGSISTLTIQRTEQRDSAMYRCASSSGQGAREQFFGPGTRLTVL.

The V gene is TRBV7-3, the J gene TRBJ2-7, with no clear D. The V gene lost 5 bases and the J gene lost 5 bases, with 10 bases spanning the gap. The CDR3 is 12 residues long. Germline assignment: CDR1 SGHTA and CDR2 FQGTGA. The CDR3 region has the DNA TGTGCCAGCAGCCTACTATTGCACGAGCAGTACTTC. Protein: CASSLLLHEQYF.

This chain connects TRBV10-3 to TRBJ1-2; TRBD1 matches 7 bases. CDR3 length: 11 residues. Germline V lookup: CDR1 ENHRY, CDR2 SYGVKD. The V gene end was trimmed by 8 bases and the J gene end by 6 bases; junction bases not matched to a gene: 3. In DNA, the CDR3 is TGTGCCATCGGACAGGCGGATGGCTACACCTTC. Protein product: CAIGQADGYTF.

V usage is TRBV6-1 and J usage is TRBJ1-1, with 8 nucleotides matching TRBD1. Germline values: CDR1 MNHNS, CDR2 SASEGT. CDR3 length: 14 residues. V dropped 6 bases and J dropped 3; count of bases not matched to a gene: 6. In nucleotides, the CDR3 is TGTGCCAGCAGGTCTCAGGGGGCACACACTGAAGCTTTCTTT. Its translation: CASRSQGAHTEAFF.

This chain links TRBV5-1 with TRBJ2-2; D might be TRBD2 (6 bases). This CDR3 contains 13 residues. CDR1 SGHRS and CDR2 YFSETQ come from the germline V gene. V lost 2 bases and J lost 7, with 9 bases in between. The CDR3 DNA is TGCGCCAGCAGCTTCGCGGGGCTCGGGGAGCTGTTTTTT. Translation: CASSFAGLGELFF.

This chain connects TRBV7-3 to TRBJ2-2; perhaps TRBD1 as D (5 bases). The length of the CDR3 is 16 residues. V lost 1 base and J 7 bases, leaving 16 bases between the germline ends. The germline V gene has CDR1 SGHTA and CDR2 FQGTGA. Written as DNA, the CDR3 is TGTGCCAGCAGCTTAAATACCCCAGGGAATGGCGGGGAGCTGTTTTTT. It translates to CASSLNTPGNGGELFF. Supplemented by reference TRBV7-3 and TRBJ2-2, the full variable domain reads GAGVSQTPSNKVTEKGKYVELRCDPISGHTALYWYRQSLGQGPEFLIYFQGTGAADDSGLPNDRFFAVRPEGSVSTLKIQRTERGDSAVYLCASSLNTPGNGGELFFGEGSRLTVL.

The J gene is TRBJ2-1, the V gene TRBV4-1, with D perhaps TRBD2 (6 bases). The CDR3 runs to 15 residues. Trimming left V 4 bases short and J 4 bases short, with 14 bases between. Germline CDR1 MGHRA, CDR2 YSYEKL. The CDR3 coding sequence is TGCGCCAGCAGCCTAGTGGGGGGTATATACAATGAGCAGTTCTTC. This encodes CASSLVGGIYNEQFF.

This clone was detected a few times. V and J are TRBV29-1 and TRBJ1-2; 7 bases are shared with TRBD1. The CDR3 spans 16 residues. Looked up from germline, CDR1 is SQVTM and CDR2 is ANQGSEA. V lost 1 base, J lost 4 bases, and 12 bases stayed unmatched. The CDR3: CSVEGTAGGTIYGYTF. The CDR3 DNA reads as TGCAGCGTTGAAGGTACGGCAGGGGGTACGATCTATGGCTACACCTTC.

The chain is built from TRBV6-6 and TRBJ2-3; TRBD2 agrees at 7 bases. CDR3 length: 13 residues. With V trimmed by 8 bases and J by 0 bases, 2 bases remained unmatched. Germline V lookup: CDR1 MNHNY, CDR2 SVGAGI (reference sequence). The CDR3: CASRLASTDTQYF. CDR3 in DNA: TGTGCCAGCCGACTAGCTAGCACAGATACGCAGTATTTT.

The chain joins TRBV11-2 to TRBJ2-5; possibly TRBD1 for D (6 bases). Trimming took 5 bases from V and 8 from J, leaving 21 bases between them. The CDR3 contains 15 residues. CDR1 is SGHAT, CDR2 FQNNGV, per germline. The CDR3 protein is CASSPPGERWGTQYF. The CDR3 DNA follows: TGTGCCAGCAGCCCCCCAGGGGAGCGGTGGGGTACCCAGTACTTC.

The rearrangement uses TRBV9 and TRBJ1-1; D gene uncertain. The V gene lost 2 bases and the J gene lost 1 base, with 12 bases spanning the gap. Germline V gene sequence: CDR1 SGDLS, CDR2 YYNGEE. This CDR3 has 15 amino acids. The CDR3 DNA reads as TGTGCCAGCAGCGTCCTCAAGGAGACGAACACTGAAGCTTTCTTT. Translation gives CASSVLKETNTEAFF. Full variable domain (remainder filled in from reference TRBV9 and TRBJ1-1): DSGVTQTPKHLITATGQRVTLRCSPRSGDLSVYWYQQSLDQGLQFLIQYYNGEERAKGNILERFSAQQFPDLHSELNLSSLELGDSALYFCASSVLKETNTEAFFGQGTRLTVV.

This clone was seen a single time. The chain has TRBV28 and TRBJ1-5; tentative D call: TRBD1 (5 bases). CDR3 length equals 17 residues. V lost 7 bases and J 5 bases, leaving 24 bases between the germline ends. Per germline, CDR1 MDHEN and CDR2 SYDVKM. Here the CDR3 DNA reads TGTGCCAGCAATGAGGGCCAACTAACGGGGCCCTATCAGCCCCAGCATTTT. It yields the protein CASNEGQLTGPYQPQHF.

This chain joins TRBV11-2 and TRBJ1-2; the D is unclear. This CDR3 has 13 amino acids. CDR1 and CDR2 from the germline V gene are SGHAT and FQNNGV. The germline V and J ends were trimmed by 5 bases and 8 bases, with 15 bases remaining between them. The CDR3 loop reads CASSATGVGGYTF. The CDR3 DNA sequence: TGTGCCAGCAGCGCGACGGGAGTGGGGGGCTACACCTTC.

This chain links TRBV7-9 with TRBJ1-2; D is perhaps TRBD1 (5 bases). The germline gives CDR1 SEHNR, CDR2 FQNEAQ (reference sequence). Trimming took off 1 base at V and 7 bases at J, with 22 bases between the two ends. The CDR3 has 17 amino acids. CDR3 nucleotides: TGTGCCAGCAGCTTAGGTGCCGGGACCGAGTTTTCGGGTGGCTACACCTTC. Its translation is CASSLGAGTEFSGGYTF.

The chain employs TRBV7-2 and TRBJ2-1; D is possibly TRBD1 (6 bases). The ends were cut back, 4 bases at V and 6 bases at J, with 10 bases in the middle. The CDR3 runs 13 residues. Germline V CDR1 and CDR2: SGHTA, FQGNSA. DNA of the CDR3: TGTGCCAGCAGCTCACAACAGGGCAATGAGCAGTTCTTC. Residues: CASSSQQGNEQFF.

V gene TRBV4-3 combines with J gene TRBJ1-1, with D unclear. Trimming took 0 bases from V and 8 from J, leaving 4 bases between them. Germline values: CDR1 LGHNA, CDR2 YSLEER. The CDR3 spans 11 residues. This chain's CDR3 is CASSQDREAFF. CDR3 bases: TGCGCCAGCAGCCAAGATCGGGAAGCTTTCTTT.

This clone has only a few counts. Other DNA sequences from this sample encode an identical CDR3 as well. This chain links TRBV9 with TRBJ1-4; 9 nucleotides line up with TRBD1. Germline CDR1 reads SGDLS; CDR2 reads YYNGEE. V lost 2 bases and J lost 4; bases outside the gene matches: 3. The CDR3 runs 15 residues. Here the CDR3 DNA reads TGTGCCAGCAGCGTCGGGACAGGGTATAATGAAAAACTGTTTTTT. It encodes CASSVGTGYNEKLFF.

The V and J genes are TRBV14 and TRBJ1-5; D is unclear. The germline V gene encodes CDR1 SGHDN and CDR2 FVKESK. Between the trimmed V and J ends, which lost 1 base and 6 bases, there was a span of 7 bases. The CDR3 has 13 residues. The DNA of the CDR3 is TGTGCCAGCAGCCAAGGGAGTGCTCAGCCCCAGCATTTT. This sequence encodes CASSQGSAQPQHF.

V is TRBV5-8 and J is TRBJ1-1; perhaps TRBD1 as D (6 bases). V lost 2 bases, J lost 7 bases, and 12 bases lay in between. CDR1 SGHTS and CDR2 YDEGEE come from the germline V gene. CDR3 length equals 13 residues. The CDR3 DNA is TGTGCCAGCAGCTTCGGACAGTCCGGTGAAGCTTTCTTT. Protein sequence: CASSFGQSGEAFF.

This clone appeared a few times. DNA of the CDR3: TGCAGCGTTGTCAGGGGAGAAGCTTTCTTT. This translates into CSVVRGEAFF. The rearrangement joins TRBV29-1 to TRBJ1-1; TRBD1 might be the D (6 bases). V shed 4 bases and J shed 8 bases, with 8 bases lying between them. The CDR3 consists of 10 residues. Germline loops: CDR1 SQVTM, CDR2 ANQGSEA.

The chain carries TRBV6-1 and TRBJ1-2; D is undetermined. Trimming left V 2 bases short and J 8 bases short, with 12 bases between. The CDR3 covers 13 residues. Germline V gene lookup returns CDR1 MNHNS and CDR2 SASEGT. CDR3 sequence: CASSEMGRLGYTF. DNA for the CDR3: TGTGCCAGCAGTGAAATGGGGAGACTGGGCTACACCTTC.

Comments on this clone: The final CDR3 position lacks the conserved phenylalanine or tryptophan, pointing to a likely read error. This chain connects TRBV6-1 to TRBJ1-6; D remains ambiguous. Germline-derived CDR1 and CDR2 are MNHNS and SASEGT. With 4 bases removed from V and 3 bases from J, the gap between germline ends came to 10 bases. The CDR3 covers 15 residues. The CDR3 protein is CASSVRANYNSPLHL. DNA for the CDR3: TGTGCCAGCAGTGTCCGGGCCAACTATAATTCACCCCTCCACCTT.

The chain recombines TRBV6-1 with TRBJ2-3; D may be TRBD1 or TRBD2 (5 bases each). V lost 8 bases, J lost 1 base, and 10 bases lay in between. This CDR3 contains 13 residues. Germline CDR1 is MNHNS and CDR2 is SASEGT. The CDR3 spells CASGVGGTDTQYF. CDR3 in DNA: TGTGCCAGCGGTGTGGGGGGCACAGATACGCAGTATTTT.

The rearrangement joins TRBV12-5 to TRBJ1-1; D is unclear. Trimming stripped 8 bases from V and 5 bases from J, with 15 bases between. This CDR3 has 13 residues. Looked up from germline, CDR1 is LGHNT and CDR2 is FRNRAP. This CDR3 is CASRKGSVTEAFF. The CDR3 DNA reads as TGTGCTAGTCGCAAGGGAAGTGTGACTGAAGCTTTCTTT. The variable domain in full, completed from reference TRBV12-5 and TRBJ1-1, reads DARVTQTPRHKVTEMGQEVTMRCQPILGHNTVFWYRQTMMQGLELLAYFRNRAPLDDSGMPKDRFSAEMPDATLATLKIQPSEPRDSAVYFCASRKGSVTEAFFGQGTRLTVV.

The chain couples TRBV6-6 to TRBJ2-1, with D possibly matching TRBD2 (6 bases). The CDR3 totals 15 residues. Between the trimmed V and J ends, which lost 5 bases and 10 bases, there was a span of 21 bases. CDR1 and CDR2 from the germline V gene are MNHNY and SVGAGI (reference sequence). Here the CDR3 DNA reads TGTGCCAGCAGTCCACTAGTGGGGGGTCCTTCCGAGCAGTTCTTC. It specifies CASSPLVGGPSEQFF.

A few counts support this clone. This rearrangement joins TRBV2 to TRBJ1-5; D gene unclear. The V gene's germline CDR1 is SNHLY and CDR2 FYNNEI. Between the trimmed V and J ends, which lost 3 bases and 4 bases, there was a span of 7 bases. The CDR3 runs 13 residues. The CDR3 loop reads CASSDTANQPQHF. As DNA, the CDR3 is TGTGCCAGCAGTGATACGGCAAATCAGCCCCAGCATTTT.

About this clone: The junction and the germline gene differ at one end; a read error may be behind it. The gene calls are TRBV20-1 and TRBJ1-1; tentative D call: TRBD1 (5 bases). The CDR3 consists of 11 residues. Germline CDR1 DFQATT, CDR2 SNEGSKA (reference sequence). The DNA of the CDR3 is TGCAGTGCCAGAGGGGAGACTGAAGCTTTCTTT. Protein product: CSARGETEAFF.